This T cell receptor (beta chain) originates from a study of blood T cell repertoires in COVID-19. TCRdb's copy holds only in-frame clones and misses some; the assay was immunoSEQ multiplex PCR. Among more than 120,000 clones listed, 80% to 90% were seen once. Germline CDR1 and CDR2: SGHAT and FQNNGV. The trim removed 4 bases at V and 7 bases at J, leaving 14 bases unmatched. The CDR3 length is 17 residues. This chain joins TRBV11-2 and TRBJ1-2; 11 bases map to TRBD1. The sequenced sample was peripheral blood. This TCR was recovered from a woman aged 45 to 65 with acute or convalescent COVID-19. This CDR3 reads CASSSSYRDRGKGGYTF. In DNA form, the CDR3 reads TGTGCCAGCAGCTCCTCCTACCGGGACAGGGGGAAGGGTGGCTACACCTTC.